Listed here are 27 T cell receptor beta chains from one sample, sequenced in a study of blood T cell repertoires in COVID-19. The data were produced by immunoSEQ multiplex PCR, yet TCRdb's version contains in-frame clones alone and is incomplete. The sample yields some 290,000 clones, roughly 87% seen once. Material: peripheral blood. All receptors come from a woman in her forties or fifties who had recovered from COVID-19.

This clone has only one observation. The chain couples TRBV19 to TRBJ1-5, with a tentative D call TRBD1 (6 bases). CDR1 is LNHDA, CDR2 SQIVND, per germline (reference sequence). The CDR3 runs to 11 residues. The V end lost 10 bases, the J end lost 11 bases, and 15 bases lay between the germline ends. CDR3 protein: CAISTGIAQHF. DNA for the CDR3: TGTGCCATATCTACAGGGATTGCCCAGCATTTT.

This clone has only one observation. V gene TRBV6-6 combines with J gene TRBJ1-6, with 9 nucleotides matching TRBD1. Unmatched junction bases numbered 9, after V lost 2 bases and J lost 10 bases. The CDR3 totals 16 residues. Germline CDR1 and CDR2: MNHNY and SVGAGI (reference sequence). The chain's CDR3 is CASSYGTGRNGSPLHF. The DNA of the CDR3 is TGTGCCAGCAGTTACGGGACAGGGCGGAATGGATCACCCCTCCACTTT.

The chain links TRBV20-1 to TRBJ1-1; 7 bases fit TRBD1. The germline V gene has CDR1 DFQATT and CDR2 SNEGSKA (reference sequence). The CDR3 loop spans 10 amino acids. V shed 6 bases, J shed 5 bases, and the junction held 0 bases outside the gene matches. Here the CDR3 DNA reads TGCAGTGCGACAGGGACTGAAGCTTTCTTT. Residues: CSATGTEAFF.

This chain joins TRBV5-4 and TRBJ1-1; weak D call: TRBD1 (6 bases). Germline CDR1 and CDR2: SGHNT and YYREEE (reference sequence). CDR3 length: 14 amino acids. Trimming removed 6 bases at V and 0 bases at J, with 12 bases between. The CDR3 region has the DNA TGTGCCAGCACCTCGGGGGGCATGAACACTGAAGCTTTCTTT. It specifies CASTSGGMNTEAFF.

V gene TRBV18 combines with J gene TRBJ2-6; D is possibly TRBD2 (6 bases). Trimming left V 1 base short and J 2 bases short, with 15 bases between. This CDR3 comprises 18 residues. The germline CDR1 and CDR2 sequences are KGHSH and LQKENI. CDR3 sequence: CASSPLPGGIAGANVLTF. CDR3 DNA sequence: TGTGCCAGCTCACCACTACCTGGGGGGATCGCTGGGGCCAACGTCCTGACTTTC.

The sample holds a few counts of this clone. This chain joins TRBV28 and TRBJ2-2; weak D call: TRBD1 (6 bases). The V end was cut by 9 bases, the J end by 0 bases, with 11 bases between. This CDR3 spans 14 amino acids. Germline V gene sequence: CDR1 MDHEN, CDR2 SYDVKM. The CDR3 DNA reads TGTGCCAGTTACAGGGAAGCGAACACCGGGGAGCTGTTTTTT. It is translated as CASYREANTGELFF.

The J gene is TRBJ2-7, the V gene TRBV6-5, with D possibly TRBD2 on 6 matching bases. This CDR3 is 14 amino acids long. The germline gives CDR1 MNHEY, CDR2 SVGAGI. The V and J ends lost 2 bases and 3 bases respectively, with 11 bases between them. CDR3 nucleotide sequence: TGTGCCAGCAGTTACACGGGAGAGGACTACGAGCAGTACTTC. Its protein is CASSYTGEDYEQYF.

CDR3 DNA sequence: TGCGCCAGCAGTCCTCAGGGTTGGGGAAACACCATATATTTT. Its translation: CASSPQGWGNTIYF. V usage is TRBV5-1 and J usage is TRBJ1-3; tentative D call: TRBD1 (5 bases). CDR1 and CDR2 from the germline V gene are SGHRS and YFSETQ. The CDR3 runs 14 residues. Trimming removed 5 bases at V and 4 bases at J, with 13 bases between.

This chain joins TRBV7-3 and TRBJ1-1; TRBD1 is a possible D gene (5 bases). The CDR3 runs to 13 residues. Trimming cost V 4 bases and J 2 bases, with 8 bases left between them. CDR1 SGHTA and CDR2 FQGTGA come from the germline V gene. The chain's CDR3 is CASSSQVNTEAFF. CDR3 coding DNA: TGTGCCAGCAGCTCACAGGTAAACACTGAAGCTTTCTTT.

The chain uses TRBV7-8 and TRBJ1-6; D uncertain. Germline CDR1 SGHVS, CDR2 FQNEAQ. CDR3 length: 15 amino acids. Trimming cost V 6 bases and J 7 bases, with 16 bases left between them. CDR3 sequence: CASRLTDLVNSPLHF. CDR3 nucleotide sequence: TGTGCCAGCAGACTTACAGACCTTGTAAATTCACCCCTCCACTTT.

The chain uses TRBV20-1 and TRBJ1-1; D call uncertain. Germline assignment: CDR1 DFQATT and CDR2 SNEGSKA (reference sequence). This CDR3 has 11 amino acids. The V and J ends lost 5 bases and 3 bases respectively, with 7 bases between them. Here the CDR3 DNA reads TGCAGTGCTCCGAGGGACACTGAAGCTTTCTTT. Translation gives CSAPRDTEAFF.

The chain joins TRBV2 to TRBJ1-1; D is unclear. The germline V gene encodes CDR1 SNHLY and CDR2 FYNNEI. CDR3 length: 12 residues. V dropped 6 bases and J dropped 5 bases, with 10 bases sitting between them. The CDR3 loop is CASRGEGTEAFF. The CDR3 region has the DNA TGTGCCAGCAGGGGTGAGGGAACTGAAGCTTTCTTT.

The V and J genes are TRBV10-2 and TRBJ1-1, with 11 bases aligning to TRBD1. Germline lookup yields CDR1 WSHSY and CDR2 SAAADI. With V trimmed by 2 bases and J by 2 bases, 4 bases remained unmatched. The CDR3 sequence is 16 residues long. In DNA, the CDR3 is TGCGCCAGCAGTGAGACTTGGACAGGGGGCAACACTGAAGCTTTCTTT. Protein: CASSETWTGGNTEAFF.

CDR3 bases: TGTGCCAGCAGCTTAGGTGGAGTGAGGGGGCTCGGCTACACCTTC. Protein sequence: CASSLGGVRGLGYTF. The chain uses TRBV7-2 and TRBJ1-2; 7 bases are a match to TRBD1. The CDR3 is made up of 15 amino acids. The germline V gene has CDR1 SGHTA and CDR2 FQGNSA. Trimming removed 1 base from V and 8 bases from J; junction bases left unmatched: 10.

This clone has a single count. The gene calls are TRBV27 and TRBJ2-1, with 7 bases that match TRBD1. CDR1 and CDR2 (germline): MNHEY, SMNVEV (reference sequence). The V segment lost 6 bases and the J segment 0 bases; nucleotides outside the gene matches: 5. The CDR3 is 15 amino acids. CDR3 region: CASRPGQLSYNEQFF. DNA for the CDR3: TGTGCCAGCAGACCGGGACAGCTCTCCTACAATGAGCAGTTCTTC.

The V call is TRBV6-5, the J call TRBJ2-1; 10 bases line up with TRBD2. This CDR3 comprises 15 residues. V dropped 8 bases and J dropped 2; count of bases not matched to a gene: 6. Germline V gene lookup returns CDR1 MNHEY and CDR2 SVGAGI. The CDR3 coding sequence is TGTGCCAGCGGATTGAGCGGGGGGGCCTACAATGAGCAGTTCTTC. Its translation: CASGLSGGAYNEQFF.

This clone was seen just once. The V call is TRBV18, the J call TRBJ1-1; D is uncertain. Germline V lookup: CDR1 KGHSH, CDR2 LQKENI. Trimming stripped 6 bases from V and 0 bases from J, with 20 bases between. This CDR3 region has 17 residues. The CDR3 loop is CASSSGFTELMNTEAFF. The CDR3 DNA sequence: TGTGCCAGCTCGTCGGGATTTACAGAACTCATGAACACTGAAGCTTTCTTT.

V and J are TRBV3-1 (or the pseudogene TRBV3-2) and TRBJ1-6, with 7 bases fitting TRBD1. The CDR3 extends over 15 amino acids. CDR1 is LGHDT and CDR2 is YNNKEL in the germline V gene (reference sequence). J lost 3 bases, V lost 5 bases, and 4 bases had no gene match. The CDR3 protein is CASSYGDSYNSPLHF. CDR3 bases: TGTGCCAGCAGCTATGGGGACAGCTATAATTCACCCCTCCACTTT.

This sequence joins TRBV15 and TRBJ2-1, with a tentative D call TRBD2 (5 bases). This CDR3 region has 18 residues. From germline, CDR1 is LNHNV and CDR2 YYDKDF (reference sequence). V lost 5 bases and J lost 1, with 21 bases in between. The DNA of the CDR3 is TGTGCCACCAGCTGGGATCGGACTGGCAGACCGTCCTACAATGAGCAGTTCTTC. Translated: CATSWDRTGRPSYNEQFF.

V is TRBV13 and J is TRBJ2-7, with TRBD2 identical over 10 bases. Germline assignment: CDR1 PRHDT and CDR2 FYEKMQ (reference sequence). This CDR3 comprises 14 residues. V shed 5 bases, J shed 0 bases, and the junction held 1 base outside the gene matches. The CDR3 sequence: CASSRTSGSYEQYF. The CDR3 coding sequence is TGTGCCAGCAGCCGGACTAGCGGCTCCTACGAGCAGTACTTC.

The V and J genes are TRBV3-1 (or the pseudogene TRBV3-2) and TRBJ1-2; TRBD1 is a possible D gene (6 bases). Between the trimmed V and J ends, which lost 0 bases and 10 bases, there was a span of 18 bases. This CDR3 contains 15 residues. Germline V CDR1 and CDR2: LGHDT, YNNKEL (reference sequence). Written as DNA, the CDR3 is TGTGCCAGCAGCCAAGATACGACAGGACTTAGAGTCTACACCTTC. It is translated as CASSQDTTGLRVYTF.

The CDR3 DNA reads as TGTGCCAGTAGTAAGGCGGATGTCCCCGGGGAGCTGTTTTTT. Its protein product is CASSKADVPGELFF. J is TRBJ2-2 and V is TRBV19; D remains ambiguous. The length of the CDR3 is 14 residues. V lost 4 bases and J lost 6, with 12 bases in between. CDR1 LNHDA and CDR2 SQIVND come from the germline V gene (reference sequence).

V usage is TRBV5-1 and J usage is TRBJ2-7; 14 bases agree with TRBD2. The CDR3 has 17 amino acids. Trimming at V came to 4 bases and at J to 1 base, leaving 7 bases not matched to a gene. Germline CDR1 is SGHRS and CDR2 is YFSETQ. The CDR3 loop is CASSRGLAGAFSYEQYF. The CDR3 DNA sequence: TGCGCCAGCAGCCGGGGACTAGCGGGGGCATTTTCCTACGAGCAGTACTTC.

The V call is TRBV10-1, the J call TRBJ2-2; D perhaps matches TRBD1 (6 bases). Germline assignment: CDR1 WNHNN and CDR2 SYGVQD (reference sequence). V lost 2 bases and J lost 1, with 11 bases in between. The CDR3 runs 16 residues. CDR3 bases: TGCGCCAGCAGTGAGGGACAGAGACTGAACACCGGGGAGCTGTTTTTT. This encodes CASSEGQRLNTGELFF.

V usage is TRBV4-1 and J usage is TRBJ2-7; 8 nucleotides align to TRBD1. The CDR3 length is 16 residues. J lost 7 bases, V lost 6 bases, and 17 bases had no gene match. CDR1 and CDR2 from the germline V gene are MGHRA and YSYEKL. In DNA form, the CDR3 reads TGCGCCAGCAGGGACAGGGTATTCTCCCCGACTGGGGAGCAGTACTTC. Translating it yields CASRDRVFSPTGEQYF.

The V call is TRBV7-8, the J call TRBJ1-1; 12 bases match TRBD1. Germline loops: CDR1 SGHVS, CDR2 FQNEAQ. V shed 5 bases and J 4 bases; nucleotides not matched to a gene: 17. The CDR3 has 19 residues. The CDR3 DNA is TGTGCCAGCAGCACAAATCCGGGACAGGGGGCTCAGCCAGGCACTGAAGCTTTCTTT. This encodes CASSTNPGQGAQPGTEAFF.

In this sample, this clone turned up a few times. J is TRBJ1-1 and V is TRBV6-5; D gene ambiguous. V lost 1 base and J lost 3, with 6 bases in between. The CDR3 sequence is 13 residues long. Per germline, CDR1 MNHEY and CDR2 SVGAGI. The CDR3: CASSYFRDTEAFF. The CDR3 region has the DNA TGTGCCAGCAGTTACTTTCGGGACACTGAAGCTTTCTTT.